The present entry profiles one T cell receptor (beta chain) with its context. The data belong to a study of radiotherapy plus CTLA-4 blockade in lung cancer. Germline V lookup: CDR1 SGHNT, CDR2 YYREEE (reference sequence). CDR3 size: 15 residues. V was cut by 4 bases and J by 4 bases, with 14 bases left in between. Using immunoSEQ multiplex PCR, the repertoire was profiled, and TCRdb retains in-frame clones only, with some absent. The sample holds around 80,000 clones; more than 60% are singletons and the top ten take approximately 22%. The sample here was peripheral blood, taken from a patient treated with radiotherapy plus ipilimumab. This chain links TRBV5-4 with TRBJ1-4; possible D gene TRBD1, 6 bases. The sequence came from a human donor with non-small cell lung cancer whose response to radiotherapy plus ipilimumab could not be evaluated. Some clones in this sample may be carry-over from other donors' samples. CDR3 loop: CASSEKQGFNEKLFF. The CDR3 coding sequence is TGTGCCAGCAGCGAGAAACAGGGATTTAATGAAAAACTGTTTTTT.